This TCR beta chain was obtained from a study of CD8 T cells in Susac syndrome. Whole-study findings and limits: In its TCR sequencing and HLA analysis, the study acknowledged that the number of individuals was relatively small.

Random hexamers were used to reverse transcribe an amount of about 0.5 to 1 ug RNA. TCR beta CDR3 was amplified by immunoSEQ multiplex PCR. This amplification extended across 54 Vbeta and 13 Jbeta segments. TCRdb passed the immunoSEQ multiplex PCR reads through MiXCR, listing each CDR3 protein once. The sample lists over 300,000 distinct CDR3 sequences; about 91% were seen once. From blood CD8+ and CD4+ T cells, the TCR beta chain was sequenced. TEMRA cells were enriched by FACS, while CD8+ and CD4+ T cells were obtained through a negative isolation that was performed magnetically. Points on this clonotype: No antigen is known for it.

The CDR3 is 15 amino acids. V was cut by 5 bases and J by 4 bases, with 17 bases left in between. CDR1 and CDR2 (germline): SGHTA, FQGTGA. The sequencing sample was made of CD4+ T cells from PBMCs. The origin of this receptor is a human donor with multiple sclerosis. This sequence joins TRBV7-3 and TRBJ1-2, with a weak D call TRBD1 (5 bases). CDR3 sequence: CASSPELGGGYGYTF. The CDR3 nucleotides are TGTGCCAGCAGCCCGGAGCTCGGGGGTGGCTATGGCTACACCTTC.